The text below deals with one T cell receptor beta chain. Its antigen is as yet unknown. The study sampled nominally healthy donors, though unrecorded immune exposures were likely. The PCR used 60 Vbeta and 13 Jbeta primers. The data were produced by immunoSEQ multiplex PCR, yet TCRdb's version contains in-frame clones alone and is incomplete. Its clone listing holds roughly 82,000 clones. These data belong to a study of cytomegalovirus exposure and HLA in healthy donors. Study-wide results and limits: When the data were analyzed later, several of the most significant clusters appeared to be linked to common viral pathogens. HLA restriction was apparent for most CMV-associated TCR beta chains in a later analysis.

The receptor comes from an older woman in good health and CMV-seronegative. Sequenced input: PBMCs.

The CDR3 sequence is CASSPSGTGGWETQYF. The DNA of the CDR3 is TGTGCCAGCAGTCCCTCCGGGACAGGGGGGTGGGAGACCCAGTACTTC. The chain recombines TRBV27 with TRBJ2-5, with TRBD1 matching 11 bases. CDR1 is MNHEY, CDR2 SMNVEV, per germline (reference sequence). Trimming cost V 5 bases and J 5 bases; bases outside gene matches: 10. The CDR3 loop spans 16 amino acids.